The rows below give T cell receptor beta chains drawn from one sample of a study of graft-versus-host responses after intestinal transplantation. For these TCRs, the target antigens are not known. Measured with immunoSEQ multiplex PCR; TCRdb has only the in-frame clones, and not every one. The data contain approximately 130,000 clones, roughly 92% of them singletons. The sequencing used unstimulated CD4+ T cells sorted from spleen or lymph node cells, collected before intestinal transplant. These receptors were collected from a human donor who received an intestinal transplant. Each CDR3 is given with its conserved first and last residue. D genes are given only for firm matches. A clone size is listed for some rows: how often the clone was seen (once, few, many), or a class if it is expanded.

CDR3 DNA,CDR3 protein,J gene,V gene,CDR3 length,clone size,D gene
TGTGCCAGATCACACCGCCCCGGGCCGGCTAATGAAAAACTGTTTTTT,CARSHRPGPANEKLFF,TRBJ1-4,TRBV5-5,16,-,-
TGTGCCAGCTCACCACCGTTGGGGTTGGCTGAAGCTTTCTTT,CASSPPLGLAEAFF,TRBJ1-1,TRBV18,14,-,-
TGTGCCAGCAGTTATGAGAGCGGTAGCACAGATACGCAGTATTTT,CASSYESGSTDTQYF,TRBJ2-3,TRBV6-5,15,-,-
TGTGCCAGCAGCACCGGACAGGGATTTTATGAAAAACTGTTTTTT,CASSTGQGFYEKLFF,TRBJ1-4,TRBV11-3,15,-,TRBD1
TGCGCCAGCAGCTTCTTAGCGGACTCCTACAATGAGCAGTTCTTC,CASSFLADSYNEQFF,TRBJ2-1,TRBV5-1,15,-,-
TGTGCCAGCAGCCGACAGGGAAACTATAATTCACCCCTCCACTTT,CASSRQGNYNSPLHF,TRBJ1-6,TRBV7-8,15,-,TRBD1
TGTGCCAGTATTGGGCAGGCTAACAATGAGCAGTTCTTC,CASIGQANNEQFF,TRBJ2-1,TRBV19,13,-,-
TGTGCCAGCAGCTTGCGGCGATACGAGCAGTACTTC,CASSLRRYEQYF,TRBJ2-7,TRBV5-6,12,few,-
TGTGCCAGCAGCGTGGCGGGGGGATCAGAGCAGTACTTC,CASSVAGGSEQYF,TRBJ2-7,TRBV9,13,-,TRBD2
TGTGCCAGTAGCCATCGCCCCAGGCCAGTTAGCAATCAGCCCCAGCATTTT,CASSHRPRPVSNQPQHF,TRBJ1-5,TRBV19,17,-,-
TGCGCCAGCAGCCAATTGGCGGTTGGGACAGAAGCCTACGAGCAGTACTTC,CASSQLAVGTEAYEQYF,TRBJ2-7,TRBV4-1,17,-,TRBD1
TGTGCCAGCAGCCCTCCGAGGGTTGGTAACACCGGGGAGCTGTTTTTT,CASSPPRVGNTGELFF,TRBJ2-2,TRBV5-4,16,-,-
TGTGCCAGCTCCCGAATGACTGGAAACAATGAGCAGTTCTTC,CASSRMTGNNEQFF,TRBJ2-1,TRBV18,14,-,-
TGTGCCAGCAGCGTAGGCCTCCCGAGCAGGTCCTTCTATGGCTACACCTTC,CASSVGLPSRSFYGYTF,TRBJ1-2,TRBV9,17,-,-
TGTGCCAGCAGTTTGCCGGGGAGCGAGCAGTACTTC,CASSLPGSEQYF,TRBJ2-7,TRBV28,12,once,-
TGTGCCAGCAGATCCGTGAGAGGGGGTCAAGAGACCCAGTACTTC,CASRSVRGGQETQYF,TRBJ2-5,TRBV11-2,15,-,-
TGTGCCAGCAGAATCACAGGGGTTAGCAATCAGCCCCAGCATTTT,CASRITGVSNQPQHF,TRBJ1-5,TRBV6-5,15,-,TRBD1
TGTGCCAGCAGCCCCCACAGTACCCACACCGGGGAGCTGTTTTTT,CASSPHSTHTGELFF,TRBJ2-2,TRBV11-2,15,-,-
TGTGCCAGCAGCTTGGTTCCCAATGAGCAGTTCTTC,CASSLVPNEQFF,TRBJ2-1,TRBV5-4,12,-,-
TGTGCCAGCAGCGTAACGGGACTCCCCACAGATACGCAGTATTTT,CASSVTGLPTDTQYF,TRBJ2-3,TRBV9,15,-,-
TGTGCCAGCTCACGCAAACCGCCCTACAATGAGCAGTTCTTC,CASSRKPPYNEQFF,TRBJ2-1,TRBV18,14,-,-
TGCAGTGCTCCCGTCTATGGCTACACCTTC,CSAPVYGYTF,TRBJ1-2,TRBV20-1,10,once,-
TGTGCCAGTAGGGGCTATGGGGAGCTGTTTTTT,CASRGYGELFF,TRBJ2-2,TRBV2,11,-,-
TGCGCCAGCAGTGCCAACAATGAGCAGTTCTTC,CASSANNEQFF,TRBJ2-1,TRBV10-2,11,-,-
TGTGCCAGCAGTGAATCCCGCTTGTACCAAGAGACCCAGTACTTC,CASSESRLYQETQYF,TRBJ2-5,TRBV25-1,15,-,-
TGTGCCAGCACCAAGGAGAGTGGGACAGTATGGCACGAGCAGTACTTC,CASTKESGTVWHEQYF,TRBJ2-7,TRBV27,16,once,TRBD1
TGTGCCAGCAGGCCCCGGACAGGGTGGCAGCTGTTTTTT,CASRPRTGWQLFF,TRBJ2-2,TRBV5-6,13,-,TRBD1
TGTGCCAGCAGTTCCCATGGGACCCACTACAATGAGCAGTTCTTC,CASSSHGTHYNEQFF,TRBJ2-1,TRBV28,15,-,-
TGTGCCAGCAGTGCCGACAGGGGACGGGCCTACGAGCAGTACTTC,CASSADRGRAYEQYF,TRBJ2-7,TRBV2,15,-,TRBD1
TGTGCCAGCTCACCACGGGGGGACGATCAGCCCCAGCATTTT,CASSPRGDDQPQHF,TRBJ1-5,TRBV18,14,-,-
TGTGCCAGCAGTGAACTTGGGGGCTACTATGGCTACACCTTC,CASSELGGYYGYTF,TRBJ1-2,TRBV2,14,-,-
TGCGCCAGCAGCTCCTCGGGGGCGGGAGCTTTCTTT,CASSSSGAGAFF,TRBJ1-1,TRBV10-1,12,-,-
TGTGCCAGCAGCTTAGACAGGGGGGATACGCAGTATTTT,CASSLDRGDTQYF,TRBJ2-3,TRBV11-3,13,-,TRBD1
TGTGCCAGCAGTGAAGAAGGGGATGGCTACACCTTC,CASSEEGDGYTF,TRBJ1-2,TRBV2,12,-,-
TGTGCCAGCAGCTTAGGGAATAGCGGGGGGGGCACAGATACGCAGTATTTT,CASSLGNSGGGTDTQYF,TRBJ2-3,TRBV7-2,17,-,TRBD2
TGTGCCAGCAGTTACTTCGCCACCGGGGAGCTGTTTTTT,CASSYFATGELFF,TRBJ2-2,TRBV6-5,13,-,-
TGCGCCAGCAGTTCCTTGGCGGGGGTGTACAATGAGCAGTTCTTC,CASSSLAGVYNEQFF,TRBJ2-1,TRBV5-1,15,-,TRBD2
TGTGCCAGCTCACTTTCTCAGGGGGCGCGCACTGAAGCTTTCTTT,CASSLSQGARTEAFF,TRBJ1-1,TRBV18,15,-,TRBD1
TGCGCCAGCAGCTTGAGGGCAGAACCGACAGAAGCTTTCTTT,CASSLRAEPTEAFF,TRBJ1-1,TRBV5-1,14,-,-
TGTGCCAGCAGTGAATGGGGAGCCTATGGCTACACCTTC,CASSEWGAYGYTF,TRBJ1-2,TRBV25-1,13,-,-
TGTGCCAGCAGCTTTCAAACAGGGGGCCGAAGCAATGAGCAGTTCTTC,CASSFQTGGRSNEQFF,TRBJ2-1,TRBV7-6,16,-,TRBD1
TGTGCCTGGAGTGGAGGACAGGGGCACGAGCAGTACTTC,CAWSGGQGHEQYF,TRBJ2-7,TRBV30,13,-,TRBD1
TGTGCCAGTAGTATAGTAGGGGGGGACAATCAGCCCCAGCATTTT,CASSIVGGDNQPQHF,TRBJ1-5,TRBV19,15,-,-
TGTGCCAGCAGCCATACACAGGGAAACTATGGCTACACCTTC,CASSHTQGNYGYTF,TRBJ1-2,TRBV14,14,-,-
TGTGCCAGCTCCCTAGGAAGGGGACTCTCAGATACGCAGTATTTT,CASSLGRGLSDTQYF,TRBJ2-3,TRBV18,15,-,-
TGCGCCAGCAGTGACGGGACTAGCGGACTCAATGAGCAGTTCTTC,CASSDGTSGLNEQFF,TRBJ2-1,TRBV5-1,15,-,TRBD2
TGTGCCAGCGCCATACAGAACCAAGAGACCCAGTACTTC,CASAIQNQETQYF,TRBJ2-5,TRBV5-4,13,-,-